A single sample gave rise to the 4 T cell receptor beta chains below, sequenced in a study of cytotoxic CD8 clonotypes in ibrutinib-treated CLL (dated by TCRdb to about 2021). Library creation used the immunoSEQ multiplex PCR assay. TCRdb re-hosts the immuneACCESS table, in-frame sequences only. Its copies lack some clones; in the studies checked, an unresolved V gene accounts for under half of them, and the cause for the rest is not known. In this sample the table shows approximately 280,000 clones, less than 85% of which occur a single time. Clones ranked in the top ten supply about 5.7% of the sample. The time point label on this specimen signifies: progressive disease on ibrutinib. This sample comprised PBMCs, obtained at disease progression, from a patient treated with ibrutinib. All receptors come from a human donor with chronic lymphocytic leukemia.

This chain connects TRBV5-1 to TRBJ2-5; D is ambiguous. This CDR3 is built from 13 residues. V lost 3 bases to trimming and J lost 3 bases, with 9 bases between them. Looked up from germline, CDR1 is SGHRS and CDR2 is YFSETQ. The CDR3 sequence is CASSSGVEETQYF. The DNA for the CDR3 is TGCGCCAGCAGCTCTGGGGTGGAAGAGACCCAGTACTTC.

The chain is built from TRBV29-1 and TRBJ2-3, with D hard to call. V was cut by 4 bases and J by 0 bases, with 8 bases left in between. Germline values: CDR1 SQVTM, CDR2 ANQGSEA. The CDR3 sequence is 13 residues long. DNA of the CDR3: TGCAGCGTTGTAGGCTACAGCACAGATACGCAGTATTTT. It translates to CSVVGYSTDTQYF.

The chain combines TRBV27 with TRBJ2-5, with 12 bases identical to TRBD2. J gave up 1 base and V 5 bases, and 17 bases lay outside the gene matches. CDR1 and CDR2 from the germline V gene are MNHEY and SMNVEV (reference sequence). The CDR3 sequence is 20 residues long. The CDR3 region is CASSPLRLAGVLLSQETQYF. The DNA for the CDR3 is TGTGCCAGCAGTCCCCTAAGACTAGCGGGAGTATTATTGAGCCAAGAGACCCAGTACTTC.

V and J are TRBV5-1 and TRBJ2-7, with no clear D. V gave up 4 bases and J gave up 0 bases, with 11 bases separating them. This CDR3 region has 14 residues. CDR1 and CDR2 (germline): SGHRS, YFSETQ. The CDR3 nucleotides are TGCGCCAGCAGCCCCCCGGGTGTCTCCTACGAGCAGTACTTC. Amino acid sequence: CASSPPGVSYEQYF. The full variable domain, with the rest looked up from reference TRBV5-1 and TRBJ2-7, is KAGVTQTPRYLIKTRGQQVTLSCSPISGHRSVSWYQQTPGQGLQFLFEYFSETQRNKGNFPGRFSGRQFSNSRSEMNVSTLELGDSALYLCASSPPGVSYEQYFGPGTRLTVT.